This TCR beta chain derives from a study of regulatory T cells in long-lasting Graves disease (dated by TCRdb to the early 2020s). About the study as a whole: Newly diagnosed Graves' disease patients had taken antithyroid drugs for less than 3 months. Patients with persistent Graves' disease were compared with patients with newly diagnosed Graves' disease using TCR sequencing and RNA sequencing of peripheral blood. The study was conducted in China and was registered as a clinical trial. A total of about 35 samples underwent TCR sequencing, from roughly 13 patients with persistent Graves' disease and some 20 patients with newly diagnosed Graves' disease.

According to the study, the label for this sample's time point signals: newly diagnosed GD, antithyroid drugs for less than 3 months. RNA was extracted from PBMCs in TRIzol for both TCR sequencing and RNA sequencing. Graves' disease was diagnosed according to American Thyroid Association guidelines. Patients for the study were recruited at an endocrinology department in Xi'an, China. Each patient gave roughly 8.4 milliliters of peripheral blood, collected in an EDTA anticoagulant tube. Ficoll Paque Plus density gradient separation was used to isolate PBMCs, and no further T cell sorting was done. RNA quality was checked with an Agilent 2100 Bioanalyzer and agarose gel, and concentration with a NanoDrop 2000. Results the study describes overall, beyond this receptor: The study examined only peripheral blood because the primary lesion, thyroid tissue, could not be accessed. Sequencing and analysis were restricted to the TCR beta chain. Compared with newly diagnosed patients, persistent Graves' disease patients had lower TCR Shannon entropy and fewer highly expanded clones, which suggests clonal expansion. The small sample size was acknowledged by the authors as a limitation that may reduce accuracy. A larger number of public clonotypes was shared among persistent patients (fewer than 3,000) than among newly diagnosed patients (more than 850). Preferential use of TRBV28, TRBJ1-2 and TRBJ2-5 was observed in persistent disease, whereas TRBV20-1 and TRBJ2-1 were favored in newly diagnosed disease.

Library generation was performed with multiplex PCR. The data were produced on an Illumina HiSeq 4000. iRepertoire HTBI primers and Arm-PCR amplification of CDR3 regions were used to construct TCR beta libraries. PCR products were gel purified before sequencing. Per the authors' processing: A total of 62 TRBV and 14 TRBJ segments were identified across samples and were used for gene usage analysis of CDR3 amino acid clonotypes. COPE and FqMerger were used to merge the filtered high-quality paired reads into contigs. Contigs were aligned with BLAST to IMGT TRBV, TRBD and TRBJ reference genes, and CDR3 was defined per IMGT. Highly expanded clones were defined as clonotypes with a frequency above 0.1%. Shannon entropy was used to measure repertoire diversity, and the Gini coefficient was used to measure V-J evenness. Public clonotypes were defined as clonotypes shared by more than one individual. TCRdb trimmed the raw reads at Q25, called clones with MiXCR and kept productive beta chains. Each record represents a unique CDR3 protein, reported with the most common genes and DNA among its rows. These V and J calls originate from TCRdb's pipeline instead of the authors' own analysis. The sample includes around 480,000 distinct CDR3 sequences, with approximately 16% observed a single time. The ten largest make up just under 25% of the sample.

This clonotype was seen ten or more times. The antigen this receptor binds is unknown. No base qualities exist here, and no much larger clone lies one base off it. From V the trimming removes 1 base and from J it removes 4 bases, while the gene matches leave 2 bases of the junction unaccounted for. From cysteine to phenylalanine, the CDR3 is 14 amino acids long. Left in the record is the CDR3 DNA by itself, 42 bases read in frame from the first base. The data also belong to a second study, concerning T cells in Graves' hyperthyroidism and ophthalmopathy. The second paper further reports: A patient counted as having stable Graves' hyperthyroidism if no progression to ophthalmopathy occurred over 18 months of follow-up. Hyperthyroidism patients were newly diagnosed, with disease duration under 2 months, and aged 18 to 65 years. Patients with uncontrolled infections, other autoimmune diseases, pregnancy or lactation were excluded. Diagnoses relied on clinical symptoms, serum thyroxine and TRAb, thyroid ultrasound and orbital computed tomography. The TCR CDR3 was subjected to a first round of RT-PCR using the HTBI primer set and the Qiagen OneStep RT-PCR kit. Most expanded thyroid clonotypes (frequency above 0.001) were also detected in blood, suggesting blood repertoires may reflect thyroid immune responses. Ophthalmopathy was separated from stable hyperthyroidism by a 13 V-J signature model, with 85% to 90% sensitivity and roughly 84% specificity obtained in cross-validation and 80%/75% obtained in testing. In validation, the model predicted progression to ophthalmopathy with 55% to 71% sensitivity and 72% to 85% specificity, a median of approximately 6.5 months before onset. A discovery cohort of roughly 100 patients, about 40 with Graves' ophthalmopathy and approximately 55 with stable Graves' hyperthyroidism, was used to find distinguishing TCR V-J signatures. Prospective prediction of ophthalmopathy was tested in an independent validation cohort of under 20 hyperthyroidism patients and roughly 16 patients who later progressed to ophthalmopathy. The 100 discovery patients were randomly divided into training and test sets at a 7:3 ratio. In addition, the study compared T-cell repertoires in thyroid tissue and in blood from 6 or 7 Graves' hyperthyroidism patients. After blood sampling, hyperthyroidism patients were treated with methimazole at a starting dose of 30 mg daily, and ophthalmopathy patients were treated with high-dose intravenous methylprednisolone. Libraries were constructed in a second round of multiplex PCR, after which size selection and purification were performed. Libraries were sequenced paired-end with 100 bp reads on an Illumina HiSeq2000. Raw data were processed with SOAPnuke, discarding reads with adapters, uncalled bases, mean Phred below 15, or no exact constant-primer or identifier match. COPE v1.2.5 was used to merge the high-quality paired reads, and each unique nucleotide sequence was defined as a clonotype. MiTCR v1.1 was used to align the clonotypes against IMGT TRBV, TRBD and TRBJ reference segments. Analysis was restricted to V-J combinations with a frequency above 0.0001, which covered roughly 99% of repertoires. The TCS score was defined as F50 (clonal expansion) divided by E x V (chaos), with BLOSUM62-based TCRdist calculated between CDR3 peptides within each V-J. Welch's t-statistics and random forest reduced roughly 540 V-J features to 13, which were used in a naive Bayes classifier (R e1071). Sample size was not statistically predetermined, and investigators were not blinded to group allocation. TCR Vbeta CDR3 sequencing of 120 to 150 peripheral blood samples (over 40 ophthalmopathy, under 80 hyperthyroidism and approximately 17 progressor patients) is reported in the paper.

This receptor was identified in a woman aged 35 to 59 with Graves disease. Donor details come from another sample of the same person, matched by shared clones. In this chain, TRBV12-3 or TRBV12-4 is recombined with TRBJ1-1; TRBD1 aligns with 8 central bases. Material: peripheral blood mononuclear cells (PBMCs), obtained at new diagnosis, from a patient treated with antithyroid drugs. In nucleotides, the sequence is TGTGCCAGCAGTTTAGGACAGGGGAGCACTGAAGCTTTCTTT. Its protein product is CASSLGQGSTEAFF.